This T cell receptor (beta chain) was profiled in a study of tumor-infiltrating lymphocytes in localized non-small cell lung cancer. Study in general: Tumor tissue and non-adjacent uninvolved lung came from each patient.

The method was immunoSEQ multiplex PCR; TCRdb's version includes in-frame clones alone and lacks a portion of them. The table lists a few thousand clones, around 96% of them singletons, with 2.5% to 3.5% in the top ten. Germline V gene lookup returns CDR1 SGHRS and CDR2 YFSETQ. After removal of 7 bases from V and 8 bases from J, the junction contained 10 bases not matched to a gene. The CDR3 contains 14 residues. Concerning this clone itself: Its antigen is unidentified.

Overall study results and limits: Each assay used a separate piece of the same tissue. T-cell fraction did not differ between immunotypes IM1 and IM2. Available tissue quantity limited TCR sequencing to a patient subset.

The sequenced sample consisted of uninvolved lung tissue not adjacent to the tumor. The V gene is TRBV5-1, the J gene TRBJ1-4; 8 positions match TRBD1. This clonotype was sampled from a human donor with non-small cell lung cancer. The CDR3 DNA reads as TGCGCCAGCGCTACCGGACAGGGAGGGGAAAAACTGTTTTTT. Protein: CASATGQGGEKLFF.